This T cell receptor (beta chain) came from a study of blood T cell repertoires in COVID-19 (dated by TCRdb to the early 2020s). Study-wide context: Collaborator samples came from the United States, Italy and Spain and covered acute and convalescent phases of COVID-19. The material from the prospective study consisted of cDNA or gDNA derived from T cells, B-cell-depleted T cells, or PBMCs. The dataset comprised deeply sampled blood TCRbeta repertoires from subjects exposed to, actively infected with, or recovered from COVID-19. The repertoires were released in a freely available public database meant as a resource for research on the immune response to SARS-CoV-2. Samples were obtained from the ongoing ImmuneRACE study (first 160 participants) and from 950 to 1,500 subjects provided by 6 global collaborators. A de-identified subject ID, COVID-19 status, age in years and sex were almost always included in the sample metadata. Where HLA class I and class II types were available, the types were taken from metadata supplied by the sample provider, not from assay-based typing. Paper-wide results and their limitations: How much clinical and demographic metadata was included differed by source and by participant, and the metadata was provided uncurated.

The CDR3, cysteine through phenylalanine, is 12 amino acids long. Of the read, only the CDR3 DNA is kept; its 36 bases are in frame from base 1. CDR1 and CDR2, per the germline V gene (reference sequence), are GTSNPN and SVGIG. Cut back by 8 bases and 2 bases, the V and J ends lie 12 bases apart. Comments on this clone: Its antigen target is currently unknown. Qualities for individual bases were not recorded, and no much larger clone is one base off.

Each collaborating institution followed its own protocols to collect whole blood in K2EDTA tubes. For TCRbeta analysis, collaborator samples were shipped as frozen whole blood, as isolated PBMCs, or as DNA extracted from either sample type. TCRbeta CDR3 regions were amplified from genomic DNA by means of the immunoSEQ Assay, a bias-controlled multiplex PCR. Regarding the original processing steps: The number of nucleated cells in each sample was estimated from the amplification of reference gene primers within the assay. Sequence reads were collapsed and filtered to measure the absolute abundance of every unique TCRbeta CDR3 rearrangement. For each sample, productive Simpson clonality was calculated as the square root of Simpson's diversity index across productive rearrangements. This is the immuneACCESS table as TCRdb keeps it, with only in-frame sequences that have V and J called. A part of the clones is gone; compared with another copy, unresolved V genes explain less than half, and the rest is unexplained. Clone size and V and J calls were adopted from that table, with D and trimming inferred from the DNA. The sample table holds roughly 200,000 clones, of which more than 70% were seen once. Around 7.5% of the sample goes to the ten largest clones.

The chain is made from TRBV30 and TRBJ1-1; the D gene cannot be named for sure. The sample taken for sequencing was peripheral blood. The receptor was derived from a woman aged 60-75 years with acute or convalescent COVID-19. The CDR3 region: CAVVPVNTEAFF. The DNA sequence is given as TGTGCCGTTGTGCCGGTAAACACTGAAGCTTTCTTT.